This T cell receptor (beta chain) was obtained from a study of T-cell memory formation after mild COVID-19. Regarding the study as a whole: Shrinking CD4+ clones were chiefly CM and EM; CD8+ ones were chiefly EMRA.

Germline assignment: CDR1 SGHRS and CDR2 YFSETQ. The CDR3 sequence is 15 residues long. The V end lost 2 bases, the J end lost 1 base, and 12 bases lay between the germline ends. Turning to this clonotype: Its specificity is not known.

In TCRdb, the 5' RACE reads were re-called with MiXCR into one record per CDR3 protein. The table has roughly 190,000 distinct CDR3 sequences, more than 9% seen once. The TCR sequence derives from a man in his late teens or twenties who had mild COVID-19 (a few samples of this study predate the infection). Cell type and time point are not known. The chain links TRBV5-1 to TRBJ1-1; TRBD1 might be the D (6 bases). The sequenced sample consisted of PBMCs or a T cell subset sorted from them (not recorded which). CDR3 region: CASSLIGTPNTEAFF. CDR3 sequence (DNA): TGCGCCAGCAGCTTAATTGGGACACCGAACACTGAAGCTTTCTTT.